The next 22 T cell receptor beta chains were all read from a single sample in a study of brain T cells in children with intractable seizures. Generated by immunoSEQ multiplex PCR, the TCRdb table keeps only in-frame clones and is missing some. The top ten hold more than 0.3% of the sample, which has about 64,000 clones, around 96% seen once. The specimen was peripheral blood, collected at surgery. These receptors were collected from a boy less than two years old with focal cortical dysplasia and intractable seizures.

The chain joins TRBV6-1 to TRBJ1-6; D is perhaps TRBD1 (6 bases). V gave up 1 base and J gave up 14 bases, with 18 bases separating them. The CDR3 contains 15 residues. CDR1 MNHNS and CDR2 SASEGT come from the germline V gene. The CDR3 DNA reads as TGTGCCAGCAGTGAAGATCCGGGACAAGCGCGGTCCCTCCACTTT. It translates to CASSEDPGQARSLHF.

The chain carries TRBV6-2 or TRBV6-3 and TRBJ2-7; TRBD2 agrees at 9 bases. V dropped 6 bases and J dropped 0; count of bases not matched to a gene: 18. This CDR3 region has 19 residues. CDR1 is MNHEY and CDR2 is SVGEGT in the germline V gene. This CDR3 is CASSLTPPGTSQSSYEQYF. The CDR3 bases are TGTGCCAGCAGCCTAACCCCGCCTGGGACTAGCCAGAGCTCCTACGAGCAGTACTTC.

This sequence joins TRBV20-1 and TRBJ2-3; no definite D call. The germline V and J ends were trimmed by 6 bases and 8 bases, with 9 bases remaining between them. The CDR3 is 10 amino acids. Germline V CDR1 and CDR2: DFQATT, SNEGSKA (reference sequence). The CDR3 spells CSAALTTQYF. CDR3 DNA sequence: TGCAGTGCGGCCTTGACTACGCAGTATTTT.

The gene calls are TRBV7-9 and TRBJ2-7, with 9 bases lining up with TRBD2. CDR3 size: 14 residues. V shed 3 bases, J shed 2 bases, and the junction held 2 bases outside the gene matches. From germline, CDR1 is SEHNR and CDR2 FQNEAQ (reference sequence). The CDR3 loop is CASSLAGGPYEQYF. DNA for the CDR3: TGTGCCAGCAGCTTGGCGGGAGGGCCCTACGAGCAGTACTTC.

This chain links TRBV27 with TRBJ2-1, with 10 bases aligning to TRBD2. With 1 base clipped from V and 5 bases from J, the junction kept 2 bases outside the gene matches. The V gene's germline CDR1 is MNHEY and CDR2 SMNVEV (reference sequence). CDR3 length equals 15 residues. CDR3 DNA: TGTGCCAGCAGTTTATTAGCGGGGGGAGACAATGAGCAGTTCTTC. As protein: CASSLLAGGDNEQFF.

J is TRBJ2-1 and V is TRBV27; the match to TRBD2 covers 10 bases. The CDR3 length is 15 residues. The germline gives CDR1 MNHEY, CDR2 SMNVEV (reference sequence). V was pared by 2 bases and J by 4 bases, with 2 bases of the junction left unmatched. The CDR3 reads CASSLGSGRYNEQFF. In DNA form, the CDR3 reads TGTGCCAGCAGTTTAGGTAGCGGGAGGTACAATGAGCAGTTCTTC.

V usage is TRBV7-6 and J usage is TRBJ2-7, with 8 bases aligning to TRBD1. After removal of 4 bases from V and 1 base from J, the junction contained 9 bases not matched to a gene. Germline CDR1 reads SGHVS; CDR2 reads FNYEAQ. The CDR3 loop spans 16 amino acids. The CDR3 DNA follows: TGTGCCAGCAGCTCGGTGTGGGACAGGAGATCCTACGAGCAGTACTTC. Its translation is CASSSVWDRRSYEQYF.

This chain joins TRBV28 and TRBJ2-1; a possible D gene is TRBD2 (5 bases). The germline V gene encodes CDR1 MDHEN and CDR2 SYDVKM. There are 12 residues in the CDR3. V lost 4 bases, J lost 6 bases, and 7 bases lay in between. CDR3 in DNA: TGTGCCAGCAGTTCGGGGTCCAATGAGCAGTTCTTC. Residues: CASSSGSNEQFF.

CDR3 coding DNA: TGCGCCAGCAGCCACCCCCCGGGACAGGGGGCAGATACGCAGTATTTT. Protein: CASSHPPGQGADTQYF. V is TRBV4-1 and J is TRBJ2-3; 11 nucleotides agree with TRBD1. Germline CDR1 MGHRA, CDR2 YSYEKL. V was clipped by 3 bases and J by 4 bases; unmatched bases: 6. The CDR3 consists of 16 residues.

The chain recombines TRBV5-8 with TRBJ2-1, with D possibly matching TRBD2 (5 bases). Trimming left V 4 bases short and J 0 bases short, with 14 bases between. The CDR3 consists of 16 residues. CDR1 is SGHTS, CDR2 YDEGEE, per germline. DNA for the CDR3: TGTGCCAGCAGCAGGTTTGAGGGTTACTCCTACAATGAGCAGTTCTTC. Protein product: CASSRFEGYSYNEQFF.

This chain connects TRBV5-1 to TRBJ1-5, with D perhaps TRBD1 (6 bases). With 3 bases removed from V and 4 bases from J, the gap between germline ends came to 8 bases. The CDR3 is 13 amino acids. The germline CDR1 and CDR2 sequences are SGHRS and YFSETQ. The CDR3 nucleotides are TGCGCCAGCAGCTCAGGGGCAAATCAGCCCCAGCATTTT. Its protein is CASSSGANQPQHF.

Here the CDR3 DNA reads TGTGCCACCGCCCCTCGCTATGGCTACACCTTC. It specifies CATAPRYGYTF. This chain joins TRBV6-5 and TRBJ1-2; D is unresolved. V lost 10 bases and J lost 4, with 10 bases in between. Per germline, CDR1 MNHEY and CDR2 SVGAGI. The CDR3 spans 11 residues.

This rearrangement joins TRBV5-1 to TRBJ2-2; D is unresolved. The CDR3 runs 14 residues. CDR1 is SGHRS and CDR2 is YFSETQ in the germline V gene. Trimming took off 3 bases at V and 6 bases at J, with 12 bases between the two ends. In DNA, the CDR3 is TGCGCCAGCAGCTCAATAGGGCCAGCCGGGGAGCTGTTTTTT. Translated: CASSSIGPAGELFF.

This chain links TRBV19 with TRBJ1-5; D is unresolved. This CDR3 contains 12 residues. The V and J ends lost 5 bases and 7 bases respectively, with 9 bases between them. Germline-derived CDR1 and CDR2 are LNHDA and SQIVND (reference sequence). The CDR3 loop reads CASSPLFQPQHF. CDR3 bases: TGTGCCAGTAGTCCGCTTTTCCAGCCCCAGCATTTT.

The chain has TRBV19 and TRBJ2-1; D is ambiguous. The V and J ends lost 6 bases and 0 bases respectively, with 15 bases between them. The CDR3 loop spans 16 amino acids. CDR1 and CDR2 from the germline V gene are LNHDA and SQIVND (reference sequence). CDR3 DNA: TGTGCCAGTAGCCTCATGTTACCGGGCTCCTACAATGAGCAGTTCTTC. Amino acid sequence: CASSLMLPGSYNEQFF.

This chain uses TRBV6-4 with TRBJ2-3; tentative D call: TRBD1 (5 bases). Per germline, CDR1 MRHNA and CDR2 SNTAGT. The V gene lost 4 bases and the J gene lost 6 bases, with 14 bases spanning the gap. CDR3 length equals 14 residues. CDR3 sequence reads: CASSASTAGDTQYF. Here the CDR3 DNA reads TGTGCCAGCAGTGCCTCGACAGCCGGGGATACGCAGTATTTT.

The chain links TRBV3-1 (or the pseudogene TRBV3-2) to TRBJ1-2; no definite D call. Per germline, CDR1 LGHDT and CDR2 YNNKEL (reference sequence). With 1 base removed from V and 1 base from J, the gap between germline ends came to 7 bases. The CDR3 length is 14 residues. The CDR3 here is CASSQALYNYGYTF. For the CDR3, the DNA is TGTGCCAGCAGCCAAGCCCTCTATAACTATGGCTACACCTTC.

This chain connects TRBV6-5 to TRBJ2-2; TRBD2 might be the D (6 bases). The germline CDR1 and CDR2 sequences are MNHEY and SVGAGI. The CDR3 runs to 16 residues. V was pared by 0 bases and J by 3 bases, with 11 bases between. CDR3 bases: TGTGCCAGCAGTTACTCAGGTAGCGGTCACACCGGGGAGCTGTTTTTT. Translated, it gives CASSYSGSGHTGELFF.

This rearrangement joins TRBV6-2 or TRBV6-3 to TRBJ1-5; D uncertain. Germline CDR1 and CDR2: MNHEY and SVGEGT. The CDR3 consists of 13 residues. V gave up 5 bases and J gave up 0 bases, with 5 bases separating them. The CDR3 is CASSSFSNQPQHF. The CDR3 DNA reads as TGTGCCAGCAGTAGCTTTAGCAATCAGCCCCAGCATTTT.

The chain carries TRBV5-1 and TRBJ1-2, with 7 bases that match TRBD1. The J segment lost 0 bases and the V segment lost 4 bases, leaving 3 bases of the junction unmatched. The germline CDR1 and CDR2 sequences are SGHRS and YFSETQ. The CDR3 loop spans 14 amino acids. The CDR3 sequence: CASSGDSPNYGYTF. In DNA form, the CDR3 reads TGCGCCAGCAGCGGGGACAGCCCTAACTATGGCTACACCTTC.

The V and J genes are TRBV10-1 and TRBJ2-7, with 10 bases matching TRBD1. The CDR3 is 14 amino acids. Per germline, CDR1 WNHNN and CDR2 SYGVQD (reference sequence). V gave up 1 base and J gave up 3 bases; unmatched junction bases: 0. This chain's CDR3 is CASSEWTGGYEQYF. The CDR3 region has the DNA TGCGCCAGCAGTGAGTGGACAGGGGGCTACGAGCAGTACTTC.

V gene TRBV9 combines with J gene TRBJ2-1, with 13 nucleotides matching TRBD2. The germline gives CDR1 SGDLS, CDR2 YYNGEE. CDR3 length equals 17 residues. Trimming cost V 0 bases and J 5 bases; bases outside gene matches: 5. The CDR3 loop is CASSVGTSGGSDNEQFF. Written as DNA, the CDR3 is TGTGCCAGCAGCGTAGGGACTAGCGGGGGATCGGACAATGAGCAGTTCTTC.